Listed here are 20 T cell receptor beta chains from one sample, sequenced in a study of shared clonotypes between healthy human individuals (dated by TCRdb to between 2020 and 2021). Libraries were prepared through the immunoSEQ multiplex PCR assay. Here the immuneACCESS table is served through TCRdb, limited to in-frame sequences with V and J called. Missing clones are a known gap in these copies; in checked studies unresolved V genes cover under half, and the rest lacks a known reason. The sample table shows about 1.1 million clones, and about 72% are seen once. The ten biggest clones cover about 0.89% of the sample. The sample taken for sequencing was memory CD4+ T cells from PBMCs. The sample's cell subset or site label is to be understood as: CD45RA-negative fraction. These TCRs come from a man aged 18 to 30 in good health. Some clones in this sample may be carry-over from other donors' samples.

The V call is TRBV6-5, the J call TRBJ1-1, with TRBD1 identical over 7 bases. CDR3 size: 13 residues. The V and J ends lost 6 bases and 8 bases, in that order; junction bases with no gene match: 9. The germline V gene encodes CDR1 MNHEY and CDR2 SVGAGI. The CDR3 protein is CASRGGQVGEAFF. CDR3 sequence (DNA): TGTGCCAGCAGAGGGGGCCAGGTGGGGGAAGCTTTCTTT.

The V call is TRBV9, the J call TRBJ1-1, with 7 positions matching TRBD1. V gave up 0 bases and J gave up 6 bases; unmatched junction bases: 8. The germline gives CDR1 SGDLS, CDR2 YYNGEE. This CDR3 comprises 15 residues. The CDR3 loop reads CASSVVKGGASEAFF. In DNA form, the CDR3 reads TGTGCCAGCAGCGTAGTGAAAGGGGGCGCGTCTGAAGCTTTCTTT.

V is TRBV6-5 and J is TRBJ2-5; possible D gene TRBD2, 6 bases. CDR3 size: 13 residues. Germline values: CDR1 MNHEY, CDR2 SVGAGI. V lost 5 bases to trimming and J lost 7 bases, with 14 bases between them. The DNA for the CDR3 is TGTGCCAGCAGTACGACGCGGGACGGGACCCAGTACTTC. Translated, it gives CASSTTRDGTQYF.

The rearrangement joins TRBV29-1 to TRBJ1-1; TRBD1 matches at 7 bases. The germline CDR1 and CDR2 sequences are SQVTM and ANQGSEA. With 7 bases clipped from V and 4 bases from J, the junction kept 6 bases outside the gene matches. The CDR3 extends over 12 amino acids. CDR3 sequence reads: CSATNRGTEAFF. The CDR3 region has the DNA TGCAGCGCCACCAACAGGGGCACTGAAGCTTTCTTT.

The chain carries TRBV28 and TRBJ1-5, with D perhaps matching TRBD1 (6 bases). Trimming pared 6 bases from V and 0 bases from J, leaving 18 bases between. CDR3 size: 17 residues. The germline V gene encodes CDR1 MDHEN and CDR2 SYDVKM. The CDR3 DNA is TGTGCCAGCAGCGGAGGGGGAGGGCTCTATAGCAATCAGCCCCAGCATTTT. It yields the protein CASSGGGGLYSNQPQHF.

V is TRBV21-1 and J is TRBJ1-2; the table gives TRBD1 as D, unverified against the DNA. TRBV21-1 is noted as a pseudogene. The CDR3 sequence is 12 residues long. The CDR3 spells CASSKDRGCYTF. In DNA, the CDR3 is TGTGCCAGCAGCAAAGACAGGGGTTGCTACACCTTC.

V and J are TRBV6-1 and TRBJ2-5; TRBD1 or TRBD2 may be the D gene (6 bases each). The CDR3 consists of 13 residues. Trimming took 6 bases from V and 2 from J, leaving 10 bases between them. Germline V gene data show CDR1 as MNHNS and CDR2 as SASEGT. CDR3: CASRLGGQETQYF. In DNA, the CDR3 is TGTGCCAGCAGGCTAGGGGGGCAAGAGACCCAGTACTTC.

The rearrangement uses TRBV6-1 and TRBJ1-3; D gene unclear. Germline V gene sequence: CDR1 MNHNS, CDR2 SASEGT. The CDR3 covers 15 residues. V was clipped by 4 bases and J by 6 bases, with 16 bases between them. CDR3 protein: CASSVVPQSKNTIYF. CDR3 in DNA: TGTGCCAGCAGTGTCGTACCGCAGTCGAAAAACACCATATATTTT.

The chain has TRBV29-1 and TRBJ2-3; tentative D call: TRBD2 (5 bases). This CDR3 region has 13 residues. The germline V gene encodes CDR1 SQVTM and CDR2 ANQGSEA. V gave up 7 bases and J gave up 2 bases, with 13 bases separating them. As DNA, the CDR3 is TGCAGCGCCTGCCCGACTAACACAGATACGCAGTATTTT. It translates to CSACPTNTDTQYF.

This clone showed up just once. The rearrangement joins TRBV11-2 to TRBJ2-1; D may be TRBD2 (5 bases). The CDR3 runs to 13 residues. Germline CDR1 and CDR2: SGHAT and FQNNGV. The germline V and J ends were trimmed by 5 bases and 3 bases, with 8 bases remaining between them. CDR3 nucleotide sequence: TGTGCCAGCAGCACCGGACTCTACAATGAGCAGTTCTTC. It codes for CASSTGLYNEQFF.

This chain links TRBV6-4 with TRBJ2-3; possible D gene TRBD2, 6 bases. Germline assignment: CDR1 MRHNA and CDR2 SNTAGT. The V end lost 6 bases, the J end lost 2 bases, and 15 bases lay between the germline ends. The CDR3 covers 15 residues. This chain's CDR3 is CASRKTGTLTDTQYF. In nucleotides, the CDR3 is TGTGCCAGCAGAAAGACCGGGACTCTCACAGATACGCAGTATTTT.

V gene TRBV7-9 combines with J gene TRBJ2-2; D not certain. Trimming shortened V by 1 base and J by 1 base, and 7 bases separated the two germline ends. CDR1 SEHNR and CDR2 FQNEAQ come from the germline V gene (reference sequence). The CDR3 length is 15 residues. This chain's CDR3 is CASSLVRQNTGELFF. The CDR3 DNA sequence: TGTGCCAGCAGCTTAGTCCGCCAGAACACCGGGGAGCTGTTTTTT. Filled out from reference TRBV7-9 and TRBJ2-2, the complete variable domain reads DTGVSQNPRHKITKRGQNVTFRCDPISEHNRLYWYRQTLGQGPEFLTYFQNEAQLEKSRLLSDRFSAERPKGSFSTLEIQRTEQGDSAMYLCASSLVRQNTGELFFGEGSRLTVL.

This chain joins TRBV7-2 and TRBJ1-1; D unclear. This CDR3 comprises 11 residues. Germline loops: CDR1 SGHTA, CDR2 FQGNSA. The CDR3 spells CAVARATEAFF. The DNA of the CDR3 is TGTGCGGTCGCTCGGGCCACTGAAGCTTTCTTT.

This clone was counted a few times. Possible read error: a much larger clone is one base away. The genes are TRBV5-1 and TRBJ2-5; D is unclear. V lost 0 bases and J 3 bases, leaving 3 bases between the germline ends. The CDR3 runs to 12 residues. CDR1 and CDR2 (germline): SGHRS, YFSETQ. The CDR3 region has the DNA TGCGCCAGCAGCTTGGACGAAGAGACCCAGTACTTC. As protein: CASSLDEETQYF. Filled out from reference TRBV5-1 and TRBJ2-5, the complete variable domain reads KAGVTQTPRYLIKTRGQQVTLSCSPISGHRSVSWYQQTPGQGLQFLFEYFSETQRNKGNFPGRFSGRQFSNSRSEMNVSTLELGDSALYLCASSLDEETQYFGPGTRLLVL.

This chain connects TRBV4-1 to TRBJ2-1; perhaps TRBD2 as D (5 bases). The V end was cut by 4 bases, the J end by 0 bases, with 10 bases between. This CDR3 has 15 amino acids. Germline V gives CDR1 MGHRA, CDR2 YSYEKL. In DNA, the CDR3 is TGCGCCAGCAGCCCCGGGGTGTCCTCCTACAATGAGCAGTTCTTC. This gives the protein CASSPGVSSYNEQFF.

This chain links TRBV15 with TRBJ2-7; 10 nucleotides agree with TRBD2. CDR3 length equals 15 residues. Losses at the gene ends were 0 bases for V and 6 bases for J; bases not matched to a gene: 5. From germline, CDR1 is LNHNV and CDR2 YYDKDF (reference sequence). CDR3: CATSRESSGRSEQYF. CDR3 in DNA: TGTGCCACCAGCAGAGAATCTAGCGGGAGATCCGAGCAGTACTTC.

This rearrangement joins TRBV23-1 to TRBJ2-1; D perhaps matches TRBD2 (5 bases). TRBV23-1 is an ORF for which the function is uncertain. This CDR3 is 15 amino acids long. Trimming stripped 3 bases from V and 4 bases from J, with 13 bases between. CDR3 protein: CASSQLREDYNEQFF. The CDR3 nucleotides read TGCGCCAGCAGTCAGCTCCGGGAAGATTACAATGAGCAGTTCTTC.

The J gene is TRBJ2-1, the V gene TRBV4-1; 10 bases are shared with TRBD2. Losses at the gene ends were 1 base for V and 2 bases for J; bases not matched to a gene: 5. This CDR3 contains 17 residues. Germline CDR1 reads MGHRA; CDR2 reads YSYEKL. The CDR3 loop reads CASSQAELAGTYNEQFF. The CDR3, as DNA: TGCGCCAGCAGCCAAGCCGAACTAGCGGGAACCTACAATGAGCAGTTCTTC.

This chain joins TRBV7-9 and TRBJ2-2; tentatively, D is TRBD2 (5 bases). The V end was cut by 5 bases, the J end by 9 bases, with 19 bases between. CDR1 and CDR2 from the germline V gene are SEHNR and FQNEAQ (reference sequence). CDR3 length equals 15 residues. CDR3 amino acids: CASSPRGPPTWELFF. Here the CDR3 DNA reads TGTGCCAGCAGCCCTAGAGGGCCCCCCACGTGGGAGCTGTTTTTT.

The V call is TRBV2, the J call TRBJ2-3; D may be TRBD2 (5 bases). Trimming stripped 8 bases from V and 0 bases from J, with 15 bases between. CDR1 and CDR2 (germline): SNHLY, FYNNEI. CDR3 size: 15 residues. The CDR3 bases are TGTGCCAGCTCCCCGGAGAGGGCTAGCACAGATACGCAGTATTTT. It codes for CASSPERASTDTQYF.